The T cell receptor beta chain under discussion was sequenced for a study of T-cell memory formation after mild COVID-19. Study details: For the most part, TCR clusters were specific to one donor. Study conclusions and caveats: The study found balanced CD4/CD8 in clones contracting day 15 to 85 and a CD4+ lean in later expanders. Some responding clones appeared in pre-infection memory, suggesting cross-reactive memory joined.

Constant-segment primers served in 5'RACE that generated TCR alpha and TCR beta cDNA libraries bearing sample barcodes and UMIs. A single record per CDR3 protein comes from TCRdb applying MiXCR to the 5' RACE reads. The table shows fewer than 700,000 distinct CDR3 sequences, with roughly 22% occurring only once. There are 10 residues in the CDR3. Germline V gene sequence: CDR1 MNHNS, CDR2 SASEGT. Trimming removed 3 bases from V and 13 bases from J, with 6 bases in between. This clonotype appeared once. Its antigen is as yet unknown. The source is an adult woman who had mild COVID-19 (a few samples of this study predate the infection). Cell type and time point are not known. This chain connects TRBV6-1 to TRBJ1-4; D is ambiguous. Sequenced material: PBMCs or a T cell subset sorted from them (not recorded which). The CDR3 is CASSDVGLFF. As DNA, the CDR3 is TGTGCCAGCAGTGACGTAGGACTGTTTTTT.